Below, one T cell receptor (beta chain) is given with its context. Its cognate antigen is unknown. PCR was performed using 60 Vbeta and 13 Jbeta primers. Assay used: immunoSEQ multiplex PCR; TCRdb lists only in-frame clones, some missing. In the table there are tens of thousands of clones, approximately 84% of which are singletons. The CDR3 is 13 amino acids. Trimming cost V 4 bases and J 6 bases, with 13 bases left between them. Germline CDR1 and CDR2: SGHRS and YFSETQ. These data originate in a study of cytomegalovirus exposure and HLA in healthy donors. Whole-study context: An earlier analysis found some 100 million unique TCR beta sequences from approximately 190 million T cells. Study-wide points: TCR beta sequences reportedly predicted most subjects' HLA-A and HLA-B alleles accurately.

Sequences were obtained from PBMCs. This sequence was found in a man younger than 35 in good health and CMV-seronegative. The chain has TRBV5-1 and TRBJ1-1; D remains unclear. CDR3: CASSPWSESEAFF. The CDR3 region has the DNA TGCGCCAGCAGCCCGTGGTCGGAGTCTGAAGCTTTCTTT.